The 13 T cell receptor beta chains given below trace back to one sample, sequenced in a study of blood T cell repertoires in COVID-19. The method was immunoSEQ multiplex PCR; TCRdb's version includes in-frame clones alone and lacks a portion of them. Found here are 200,000 to 250,000 clones, nearly 90% of them singletons; the top ten hold roughly 15%. The sequenced material came from PBMCs or T cells enriched from blood (not recorded which). These receptors came from a young man who had been exposed to COVID-19.

This CDR3 is CASSIEGTLNQPQHF. CDR3 nucleotides: TGTGCCAGCAGCATAGAAGGGACACTCAATCAGCCCCAGCATTTT. The rearrangement links TRBV7-2 to TRBJ1-5; D might be TRBD1 (6 bases). The length of the CDR3 is 15 residues. The V gene's germline CDR1 is SGHTA and CDR2 FQGNSA. Trimming shortened V by 5 bases and J by 3 bases, and 14 bases separated the two germline ends.

The V and J genes are TRBV27 and TRBJ2-6; no firm D call. Germline V gene data show CDR1 as MNHEY and CDR2 as SMNVEV (reference sequence). The germline V and J ends were trimmed by 3 bases and 0 bases, with 3 bases remaining between them. The CDR3 has 14 amino acids. Here the CDR3 reads CASSFGSGANVLTF. As DNA, the CDR3 is TGTGCCAGCAGTTTCGGCTCTGGGGCCAACGTCCTGACTTTC.

The V and J genes are TRBV5-6 and TRBJ1-2; no definite D call. Germline V gene lookup returns CDR1 SGHDT and CDR2 YYEEEE. V lost 0 bases, J lost 4 bases, and 16 bases lay in between. The CDR3 is made up of 16 amino acids. For the CDR3, the DNA is TGTGCCAGCAGCTTGGTTCTTCGAGAAAACCTCTATGGCTACACCTTC. This gives the protein CASSLVLRENLYGYTF.

V and J are TRBV6-2 or TRBV6-3 and TRBJ2-2; the D is unclear. The germline V gene encodes CDR1 MNHEY and CDR2 SVGEGT. The V end lost 0 bases, the J end lost 6 bases, and 14 bases lay between the germline ends. The CDR3 covers 16 residues. This CDR3 reads CASSYSSRSPPGELFF. The DNA for the CDR3 is TGTGCCAGCAGTTACTCGTCTCGTAGCCCGCCCGGGGAGCTGTTTTTT.

This rearrangement joins TRBV5-1 to TRBJ1-4; maybe TRBD1 (6 bases). V lost 4 bases to trimming and J lost 4 bases, with 17 bases between them. The germline V gene encodes CDR1 SGHRS and CDR2 YFSETQ. This CDR3 has 16 residues. The CDR3: CASSRKDGGFNEKLFF. CDR3 DNA: TGCGCCAGCAGCAGGAAGGATGGGGGCTTTAATGAAAAACTGTTTTTT.

The V gene is TRBV29-1, the J gene TRBJ2-1, with 10 bases lining up with TRBD1. CDR1 is SQVTM and CDR2 is ANQGSEA in the germline V gene. The CDR3 runs 12 residues. Trimming took 4 bases from V and 11 from J; bases not matched to a gene: 5. The CDR3: CSVVPGQGQQFF. The CDR3 DNA reads TGCAGCGTTGTCCCGGGACAGGGGCAGCAGTTCTTC.

In its sample, this clone was seen once. This chain's CDR3 is CASSPDPGHTEAFF. In DNA form, the CDR3 reads TGTGCCAGCAGCCCCGATCCGGGACATACTGAAGCTTTCTTT. This chain links TRBV7-2 with TRBJ1-1; possible D gene TRBD1, 6 bases. Deletions cut 5 bases from V and 5 bases from J, with 15 bases between. CDR3 size: 14 residues. Germline-derived CDR1 and CDR2 are SGHTA and FQGNSA.

J is TRBJ1-3 and V is TRBV5-6, with a tentative D call TRBD1 (5 bases). Trimming pared 1 base from V and 4 bases from J, leaving 12 bases between. Germline V CDR1 and CDR2: SGHDT, YYEEEE. The CDR3 length is 15 residues. CDR3 DNA sequence: TGTGCCAGCAGCTTGTTCCTGAAGGGGGGAAACACCATATATTTT. Its protein product is CASSLFLKGGNTIYF.

This sequence joins TRBV30 and TRBJ2-1; 7 nucleotides agree with TRBD1. Trimming cost V 1 base and J 8 bases; bases outside gene matches: 8. Germline V gene data show CDR1 as GTSNPN and CDR2 as SVGIG (reference sequence). This CDR3 has 14 amino acids. CDR3 DNA: TGTGCCTGGAGTGCAGGACAGGCGATCCATGAGCAGTTCTTC. It encodes CAWSAGQAIHEQFF.

V and J are TRBV7-9 and TRBJ2-7, with 9 bases matching TRBD2. Germline-derived CDR1 and CDR2 are SEHNR and FQNEAQ (reference sequence). Unmatched junction bases numbered 15, after V lost 3 bases and J lost 6 bases. The length of the CDR3 is 17 residues. CDR3 bases: TGTGCCAGCAGCTTGGGCCGTACCCTCGGACTAGCGAGCGAGCAGTACTTC. This sequence encodes CASSLGRTLGLASEQYF.

This rearrangement joins TRBV5-1 to TRBJ1-2; 7 bases match TRBD1. The CDR3 spans 14 residues. Trimming cost V 4 bases and J 4 bases; bases outside gene matches: 7. Per the germline V gene, CDR1 is SGHRS and CDR2 is YFSETQ. CDR3 region: CASSGLQGPYGYTF. In DNA form, the CDR3 reads TGCGCCAGCAGCGGATTACAGGGGCCCTATGGCTACACCTTC.

This clone was seen once. The chain joins TRBV4-1 to TRBJ1-1; weak D call: TRBD1 (5 bases). V gave up 1 base and J gave up 6 bases, with 21 bases separating them. CDR3 length: 17 residues. CDR1 is MGHRA and CDR2 is YSYEKL in the germline V gene. The CDR3 DNA sequence: TGCGCCAGCAGCCAAGCCGGGGGGGTGACCCAGAGCGCTGAAGCTTTCTTT. Translating gives CASSQAGGVTQSAEAFF.

The chain recombines TRBV29-1 with TRBJ1-2; TRBD1 matches 7 bases. The CDR3 runs 13 residues. Unmatched junction bases numbered 6, after V lost 7 bases and J lost 1 base. Germline V gene lookup returns CDR1 SQVTM and CDR2 ANQGSEA. Here the CDR3 reads CSGRQGDNYGYTF. The CDR3 DNA follows: TGCAGCGGTAGACAGGGAGATAACTATGGCTACACCTTC.